This T cell receptor (beta chain) derives from a study of OX40 agonist ivuxolimab in advanced cancers. Across the study: With a range of roughly 20 to 79, age averaged about 58 years, and around 80% were male.

Overall study results and limits: At 0.1 to 3.0 mg/kg and by week 6, clonal expansion occurred in CD4+ and CD8+ blood T cells. Low normalized T-cell clonal expansion was additionally recorded for some nonresponders.

Details on this clone: Its antigen is unidentified.

Profiling relied on immunoSEQ multiplex PCR, and the TCRdb table lists in-frame clones only, not all of them. The sample records 75,000 to 90,000 clones, around 84% being singletons. V lost 3 bases to trimming and J lost 5 bases; unmatched junction nucleotides: 0. The CDR3 contains 13 residues. Germline loops: CDR1 SGHTA, CDR2 FQGTGA. The starting material was CD4+ or CD8+ T cells sorted from blood, obtained in a trial of the OX40 agonist ivuxolimab. The chain recombines TRBV7-3 with TRBJ1-5, with 8 bases aligning to TRBD1. The clonotype originates from an adult with an advanced solid tumor such as melanoma, head and neck, liver or kidney cancer. The CDR3 sequence: CASSLTGDQPQHF. CDR3 nucleotide sequence: TGTGCCAGCAGCTTGACAGGGGATCAGCCCCAGCATTTT.